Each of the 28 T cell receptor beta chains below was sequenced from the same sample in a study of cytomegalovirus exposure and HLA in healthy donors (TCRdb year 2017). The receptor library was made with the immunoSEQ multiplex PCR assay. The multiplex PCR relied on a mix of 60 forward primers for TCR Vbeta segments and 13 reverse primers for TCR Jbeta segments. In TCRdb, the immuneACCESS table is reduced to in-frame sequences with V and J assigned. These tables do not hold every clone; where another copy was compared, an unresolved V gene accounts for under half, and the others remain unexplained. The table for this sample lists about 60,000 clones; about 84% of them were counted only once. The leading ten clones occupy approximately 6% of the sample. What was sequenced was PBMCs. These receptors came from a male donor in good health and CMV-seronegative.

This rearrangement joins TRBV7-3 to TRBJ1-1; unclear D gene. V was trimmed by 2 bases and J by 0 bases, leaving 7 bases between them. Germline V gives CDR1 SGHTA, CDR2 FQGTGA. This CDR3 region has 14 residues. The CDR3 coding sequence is TGTGCCAGCAGCTTACACGGTATGAACACTGAAGCTTTCTTT. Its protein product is CASSLHGMNTEAFF.

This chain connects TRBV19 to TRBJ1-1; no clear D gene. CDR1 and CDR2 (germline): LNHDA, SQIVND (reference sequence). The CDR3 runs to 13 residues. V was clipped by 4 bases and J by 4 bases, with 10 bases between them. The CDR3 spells CASSNRGSTEAFF. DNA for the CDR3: TGTGCCAGTAGTAATCGAGGGAGCACTGAAGCTTTCTTT.

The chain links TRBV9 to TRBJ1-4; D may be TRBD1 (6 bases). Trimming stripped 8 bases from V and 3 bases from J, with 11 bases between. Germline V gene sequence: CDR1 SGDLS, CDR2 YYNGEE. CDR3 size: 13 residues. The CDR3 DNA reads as TGTGCCAGGCCGACAGGACCTAATGAAAAACTGTTTTTT. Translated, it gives CARPTGPNEKLFF.

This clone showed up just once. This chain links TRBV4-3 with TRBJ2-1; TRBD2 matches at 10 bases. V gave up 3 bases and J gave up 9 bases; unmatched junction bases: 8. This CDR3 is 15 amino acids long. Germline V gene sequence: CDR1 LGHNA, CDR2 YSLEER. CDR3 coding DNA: TGCGCCAGCAGCCAGGGTAGCGGGGGGTCAGGTGAGCAGTTCTTC. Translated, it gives CASSQGSGGSGEQFF.

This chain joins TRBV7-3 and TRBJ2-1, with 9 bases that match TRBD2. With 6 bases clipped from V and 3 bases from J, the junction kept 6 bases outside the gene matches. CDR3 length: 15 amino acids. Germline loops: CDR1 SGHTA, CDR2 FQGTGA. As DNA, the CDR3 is TGTGCCAGCAGTTACGAGCGGGGGGTCTACAATGAGCAGTTCTTC. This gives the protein CASSYERGVYNEQFF.

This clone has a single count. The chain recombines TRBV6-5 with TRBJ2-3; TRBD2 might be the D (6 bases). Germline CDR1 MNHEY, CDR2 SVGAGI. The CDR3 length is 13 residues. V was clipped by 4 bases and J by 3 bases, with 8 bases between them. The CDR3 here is CASSSGGTDTQYF. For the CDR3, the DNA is TGTGCCAGCAGTTCAGGAGGGACAGATACGCAGTATTTT.

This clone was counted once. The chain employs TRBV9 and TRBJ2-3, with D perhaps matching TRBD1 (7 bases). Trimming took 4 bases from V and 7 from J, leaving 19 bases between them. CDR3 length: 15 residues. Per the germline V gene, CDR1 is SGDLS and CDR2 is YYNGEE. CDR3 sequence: CASSTQGRRLNTQYF. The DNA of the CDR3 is TGTGCCAGCAGCACACAGGGGAGGAGGTTGAATACGCAGTATTTT. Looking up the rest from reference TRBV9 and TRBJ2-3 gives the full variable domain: DSGVTQTPKHLITATGQRVTLRCSPRSGDLSVYWYQQSLDQGLQFLIQYYNGEERAKGNILERFSAQQFPDLHSELNLSSLELGDSALYFCASSTQGRRLNTQYFGPGTRLTVL.

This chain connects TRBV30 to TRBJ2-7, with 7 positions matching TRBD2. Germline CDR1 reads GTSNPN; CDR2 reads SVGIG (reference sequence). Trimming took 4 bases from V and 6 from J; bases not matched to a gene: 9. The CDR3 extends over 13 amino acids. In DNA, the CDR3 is TGTGCCTGGAACTGGGGGGGATCTGGCGAGCAGTACTTC. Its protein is CAWNWGGSGEQYF.

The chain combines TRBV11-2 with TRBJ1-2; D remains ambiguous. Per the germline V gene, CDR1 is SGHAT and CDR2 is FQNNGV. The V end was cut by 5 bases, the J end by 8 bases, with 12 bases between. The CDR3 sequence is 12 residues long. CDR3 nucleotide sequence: TGTGCCAGCAGCCAAGAGGGTACGGGCTACACCTTC. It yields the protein CASSQEGTGYTF.

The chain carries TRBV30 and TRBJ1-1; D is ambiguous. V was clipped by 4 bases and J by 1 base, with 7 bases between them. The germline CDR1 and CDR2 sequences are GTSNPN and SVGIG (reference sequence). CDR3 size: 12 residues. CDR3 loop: CAWKTPNTEAFF. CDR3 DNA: TGTGCCTGGAAAACACCGAACACTGAAGCTTTCTTT.

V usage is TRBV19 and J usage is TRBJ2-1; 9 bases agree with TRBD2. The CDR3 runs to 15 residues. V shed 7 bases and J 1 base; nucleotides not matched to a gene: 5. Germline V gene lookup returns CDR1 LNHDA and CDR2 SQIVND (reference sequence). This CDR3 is CASTAAGGSYNEQFF. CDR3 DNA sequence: TGTGCCAGTACCGCAGCGGGGGGTTCCTACAATGAGCAGTTCTTC.

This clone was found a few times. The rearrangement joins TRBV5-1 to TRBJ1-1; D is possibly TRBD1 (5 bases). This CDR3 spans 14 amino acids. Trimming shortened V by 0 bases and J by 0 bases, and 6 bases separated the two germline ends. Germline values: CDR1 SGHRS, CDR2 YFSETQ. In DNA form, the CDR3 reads TGCGCCAGCAGCTTGGAGGGGATGAACACTGAAGCTTTCTTT. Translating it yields CASSLEGMNTEAFF.

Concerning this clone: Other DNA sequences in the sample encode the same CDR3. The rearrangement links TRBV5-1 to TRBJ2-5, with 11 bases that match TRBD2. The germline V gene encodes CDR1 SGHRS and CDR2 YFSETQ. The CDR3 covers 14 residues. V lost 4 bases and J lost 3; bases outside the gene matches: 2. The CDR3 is CASSPGLAEETQYF. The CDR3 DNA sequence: TGCGCCAGCAGCCCGGGACTAGCGGAAGAGACCCAGTACTTC.

This CDR3 is CAWRGGGGYGYTF. The CDR3, as DNA: TGTGCCTGGAGAGGCGGGGGCGGCTATGGCTACACCTTC. The chain recombines TRBV30 with TRBJ1-2, with a weak D call TRBD1 (6 bases). The V end lost 3 bases, the J end lost 4 bases, and 12 bases lay between the germline ends. The CDR3 totals 13 residues. Germline CDR1 and CDR2: GTSNPN and SVGIG (reference sequence).

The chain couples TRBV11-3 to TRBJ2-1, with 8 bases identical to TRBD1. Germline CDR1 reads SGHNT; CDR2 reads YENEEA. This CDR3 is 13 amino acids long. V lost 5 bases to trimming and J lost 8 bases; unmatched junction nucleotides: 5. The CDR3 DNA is TGTGCCAGCAGCCCCTCGGGACAGGATGAGCAGTTCTTC. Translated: CASSPSGQDEQFF.

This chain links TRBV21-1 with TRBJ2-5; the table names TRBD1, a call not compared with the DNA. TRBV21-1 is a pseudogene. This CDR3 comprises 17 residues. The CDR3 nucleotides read TGTGCCAGCAGCAAAGGACTCCCAGGGCCCAACCAAGAGACCCAGTACTTC. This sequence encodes CASSKGLPGPNQETQYF.

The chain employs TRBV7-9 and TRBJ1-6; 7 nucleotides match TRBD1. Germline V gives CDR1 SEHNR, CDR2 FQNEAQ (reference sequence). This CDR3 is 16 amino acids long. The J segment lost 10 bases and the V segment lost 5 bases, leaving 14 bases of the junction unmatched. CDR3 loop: CASSEPVTGLSSPLHF. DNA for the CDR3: TGTGCCAGCAGCGAACCGGTGACAGGGTTGAGCTCACCCCTCCACTTT. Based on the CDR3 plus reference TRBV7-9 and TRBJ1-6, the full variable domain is DTGVSQNPRHKITKRGQNVTFRCDPISEHNRLYWYRQTLGQGPEFLTYFQNEAQLEKSRLLSDRFSAERPKGSFSTLEIQRTEQGDSAMYLCASSEPVTGLSSPLHFGNGTRLTVT.

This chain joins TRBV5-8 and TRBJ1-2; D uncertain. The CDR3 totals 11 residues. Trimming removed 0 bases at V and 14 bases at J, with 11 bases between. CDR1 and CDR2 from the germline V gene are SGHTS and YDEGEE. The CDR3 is CASSLGAARTF. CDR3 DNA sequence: TGTGCCAGCAGCTTGGGCGCTGCTAGGACCTTC.

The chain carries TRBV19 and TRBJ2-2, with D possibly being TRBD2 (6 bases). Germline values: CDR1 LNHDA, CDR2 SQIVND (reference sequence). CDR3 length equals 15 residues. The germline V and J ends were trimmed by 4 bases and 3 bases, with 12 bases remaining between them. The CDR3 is CASSNTREDTGELFF. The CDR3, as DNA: TGTGCCAGTAGTAATACCAGGGAGGACACCGGGGAGCTGTTTTTT.

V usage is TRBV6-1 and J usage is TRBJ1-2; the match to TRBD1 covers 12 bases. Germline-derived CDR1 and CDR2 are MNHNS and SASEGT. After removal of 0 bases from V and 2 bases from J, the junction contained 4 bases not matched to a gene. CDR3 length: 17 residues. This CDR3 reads CASSEAAGQGANYGYTF. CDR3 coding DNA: TGTGCCAGCAGTGAAGCGGCGGGACAGGGGGCGAACTATGGCTACACCTTC.

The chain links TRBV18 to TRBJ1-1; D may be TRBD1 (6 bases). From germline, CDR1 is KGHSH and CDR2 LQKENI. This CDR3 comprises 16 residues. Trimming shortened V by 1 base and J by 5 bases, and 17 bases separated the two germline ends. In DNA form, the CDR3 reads TGTGCCAGCTCACCACGACACCAACAGGGTGGGACTGAAGCTTTCTTT. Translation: CASSPRHQQGGTEAFF.

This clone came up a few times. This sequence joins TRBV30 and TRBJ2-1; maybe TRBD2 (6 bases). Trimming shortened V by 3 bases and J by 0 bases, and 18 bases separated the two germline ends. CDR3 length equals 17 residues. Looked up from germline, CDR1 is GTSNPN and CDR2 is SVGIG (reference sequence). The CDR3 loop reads CAWSPMTAGISYNEQFF. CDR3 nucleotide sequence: TGTGCCTGGAGCCCAATGACCGCGGGAATCTCCTACAATGAGCAGTTCTTC.

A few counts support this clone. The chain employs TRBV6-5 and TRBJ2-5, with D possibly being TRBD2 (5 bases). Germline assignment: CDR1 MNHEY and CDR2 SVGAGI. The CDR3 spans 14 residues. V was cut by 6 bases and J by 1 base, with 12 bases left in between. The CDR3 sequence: CASSPSFGQETQYF. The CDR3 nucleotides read TGTGCCAGCAGCCCTAGCTTTGGCCAAGAGACCCAGTACTTC.

Here the CDR3 DNA reads TGTGCCAGCGGGGACAGCGCGGCAGCGAACACTGAAGCTTTCTTT. It yields the protein CASGDSAAANTEAFF. The J gene is TRBJ1-1, the V gene TRBV2, with 7 bases aligning to TRBD1. This CDR3 has 15 residues. The V segment lost 8 bases and the J segment 1 base; nucleotides outside the gene matches: 10. Germline assignment: CDR1 SNHLY and CDR2 FYNNEI.

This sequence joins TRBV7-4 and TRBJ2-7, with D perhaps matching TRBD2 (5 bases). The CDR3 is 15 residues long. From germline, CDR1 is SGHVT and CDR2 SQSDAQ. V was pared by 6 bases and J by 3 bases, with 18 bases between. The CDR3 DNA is TGTGCCAGCAGTTGTTCTCCGGACGGGAACTACGAGCAGTACTTC. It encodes CASSCSPDGNYEQYF.

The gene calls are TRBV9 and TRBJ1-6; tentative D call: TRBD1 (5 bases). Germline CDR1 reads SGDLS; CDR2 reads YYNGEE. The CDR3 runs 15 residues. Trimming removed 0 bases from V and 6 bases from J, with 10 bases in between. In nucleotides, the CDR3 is TGTGCCAGCAGCGTAGAAGGAGGGGCTAATTCACCCCTCCACTTT. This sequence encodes CASSVEGGANSPLHF.

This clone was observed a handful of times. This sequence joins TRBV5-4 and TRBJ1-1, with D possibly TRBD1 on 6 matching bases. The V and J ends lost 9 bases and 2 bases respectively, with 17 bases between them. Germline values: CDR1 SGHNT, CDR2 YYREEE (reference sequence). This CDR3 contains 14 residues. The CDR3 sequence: CATVGDMFNTEAFF. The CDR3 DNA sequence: TGTGCCACCGTGGGGGACATGTTTAACACTGAAGCTTTCTTT.

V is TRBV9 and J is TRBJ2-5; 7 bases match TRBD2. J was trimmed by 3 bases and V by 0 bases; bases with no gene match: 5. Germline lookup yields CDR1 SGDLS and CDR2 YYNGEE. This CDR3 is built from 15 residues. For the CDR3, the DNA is TGTGCCAGCAGCGTAGCGCCGGCGGGGGAAGAGACCCAGTACTTC. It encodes CASSVAPAGEETQYF.